This T cell receptor (beta chain) was found in a study of cytomegalovirus exposure and HLA in healthy donors. Turning to this clone: Antigen specificity is unknown.

Study results and caveats: Later on, analysis showed that most CMV-associated TCR beta chains appeared to be HLA-restricted. More clonal expansion characterized HLA-associated TCR beta chains than equally common others in a later analysis.

The PCR ran on 60 Vbeta and 13 Jbeta primers. Assay used: immunoSEQ multiplex PCR; TCRdb lists only in-frame clones, some missing. This sample has over 80,000 clones, with under 90% found just once. Donors showed nominal health when sampled, although they likely had unrecorded immune exposures. The receptor's source is a man in his fifties or sixties in good health and CMV-seronegative. The sequenced sample was PBMCs.

CDR3 DNA: TGTGCCAGCTCGATAGGACTTGGCTCCTACGAGCAGTACTTC. It yields the protein CASSIGLGSYEQYF. The chain couples TRBV18 to TRBJ2-7; possible D gene TRBD2, 5 bases. This CDR3 is 14 amino acids long. V dropped 6 bases and J dropped 0 bases, with 12 bases sitting between them. Germline-derived CDR1 and CDR2 are KGHSH and LQKENI.